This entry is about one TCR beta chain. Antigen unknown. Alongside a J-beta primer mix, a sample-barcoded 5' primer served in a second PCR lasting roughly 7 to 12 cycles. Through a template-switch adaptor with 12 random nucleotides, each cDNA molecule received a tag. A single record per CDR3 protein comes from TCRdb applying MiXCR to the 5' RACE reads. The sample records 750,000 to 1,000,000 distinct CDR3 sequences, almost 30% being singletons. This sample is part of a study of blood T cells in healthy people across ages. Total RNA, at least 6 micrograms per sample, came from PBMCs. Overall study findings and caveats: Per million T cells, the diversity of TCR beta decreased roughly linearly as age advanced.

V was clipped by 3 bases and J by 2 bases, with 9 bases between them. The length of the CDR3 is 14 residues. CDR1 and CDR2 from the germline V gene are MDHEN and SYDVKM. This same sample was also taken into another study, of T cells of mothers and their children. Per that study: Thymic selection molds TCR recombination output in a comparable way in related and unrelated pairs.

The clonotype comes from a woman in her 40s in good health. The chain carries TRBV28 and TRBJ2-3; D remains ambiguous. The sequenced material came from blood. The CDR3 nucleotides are TGTGCCAGCAGTTTTCCAAGATACACAGATACGCAGTATTTT. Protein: CASSFPRYTDTQYF.